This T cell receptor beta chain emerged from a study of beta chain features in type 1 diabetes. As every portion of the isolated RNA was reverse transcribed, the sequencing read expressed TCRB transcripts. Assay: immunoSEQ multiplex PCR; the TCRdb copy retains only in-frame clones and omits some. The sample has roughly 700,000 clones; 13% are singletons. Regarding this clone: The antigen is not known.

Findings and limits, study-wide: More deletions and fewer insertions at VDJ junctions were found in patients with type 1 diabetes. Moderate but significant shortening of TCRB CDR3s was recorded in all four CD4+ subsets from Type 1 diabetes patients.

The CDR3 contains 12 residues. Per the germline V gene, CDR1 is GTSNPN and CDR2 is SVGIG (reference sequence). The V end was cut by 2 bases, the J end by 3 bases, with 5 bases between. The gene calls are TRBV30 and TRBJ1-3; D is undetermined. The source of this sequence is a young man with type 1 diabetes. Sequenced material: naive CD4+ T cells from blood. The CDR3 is CAWSSVGNTIYF. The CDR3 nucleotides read TGTGCCTGGAGTTCCGTTGGAAACACCATATATTTT.